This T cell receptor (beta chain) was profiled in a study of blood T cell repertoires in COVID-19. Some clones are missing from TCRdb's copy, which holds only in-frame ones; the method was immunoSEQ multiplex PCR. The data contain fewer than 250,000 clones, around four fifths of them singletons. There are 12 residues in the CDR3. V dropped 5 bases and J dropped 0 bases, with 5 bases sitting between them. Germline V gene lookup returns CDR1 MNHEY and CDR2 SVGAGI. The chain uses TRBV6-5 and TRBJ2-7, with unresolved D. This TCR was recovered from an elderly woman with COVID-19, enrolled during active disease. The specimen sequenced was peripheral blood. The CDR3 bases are TGTGCCAGCAGTCGTAGCTCCTACGAGCAGTACTTC. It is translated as CASSRSSYEQYF.